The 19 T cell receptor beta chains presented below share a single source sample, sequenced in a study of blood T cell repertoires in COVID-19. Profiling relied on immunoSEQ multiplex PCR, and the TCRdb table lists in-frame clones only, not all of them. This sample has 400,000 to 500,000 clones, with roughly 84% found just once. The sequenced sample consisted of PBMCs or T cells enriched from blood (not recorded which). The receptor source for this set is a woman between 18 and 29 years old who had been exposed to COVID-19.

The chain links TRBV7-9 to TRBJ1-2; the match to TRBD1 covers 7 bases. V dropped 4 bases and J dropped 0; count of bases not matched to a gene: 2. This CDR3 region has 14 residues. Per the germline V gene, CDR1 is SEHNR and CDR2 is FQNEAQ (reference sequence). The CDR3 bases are TGTGCCAGCAGCTATGGGACAGCTAACTATGGCTACACCTTC. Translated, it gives CASSYGTANYGYTF.

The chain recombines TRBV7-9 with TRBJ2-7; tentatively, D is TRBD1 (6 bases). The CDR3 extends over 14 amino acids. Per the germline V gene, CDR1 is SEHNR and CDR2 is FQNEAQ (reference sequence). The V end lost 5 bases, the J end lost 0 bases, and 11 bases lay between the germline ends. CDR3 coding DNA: TGTGCCAGCAGCCCCTCGGACAGCTCCTACGAGCAGTACTTC. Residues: CASSPSDSSYEQYF. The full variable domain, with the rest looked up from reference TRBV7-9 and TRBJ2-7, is DTGVSQNPRHKITKRGQNVTFRCDPISEHNRLYWYRQTLGQGPEFLTYFQNEAQLEKSRLLSDRFSAERPKGSFSTLEIQRTEQGDSAMYLCASSPSDSSYEQYFGPGTRLTVT.

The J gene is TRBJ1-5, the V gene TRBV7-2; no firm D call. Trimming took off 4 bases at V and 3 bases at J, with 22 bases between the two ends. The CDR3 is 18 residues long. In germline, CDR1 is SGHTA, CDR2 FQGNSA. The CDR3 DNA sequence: TGTGCCAGCAGCTCCACTATTACTTCGACGGGAAACAATCAGCCCCAGCATTTT. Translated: CASSSTITSTGNNQPQHF.

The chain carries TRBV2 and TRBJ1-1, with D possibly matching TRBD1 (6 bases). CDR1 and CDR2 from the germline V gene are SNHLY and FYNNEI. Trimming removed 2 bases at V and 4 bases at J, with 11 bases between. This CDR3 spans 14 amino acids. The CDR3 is CASSERGGGTEAFF. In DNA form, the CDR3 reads TGTGCCAGCAGTGAAAGGGGAGGGGGCACTGAAGCTTTCTTT.

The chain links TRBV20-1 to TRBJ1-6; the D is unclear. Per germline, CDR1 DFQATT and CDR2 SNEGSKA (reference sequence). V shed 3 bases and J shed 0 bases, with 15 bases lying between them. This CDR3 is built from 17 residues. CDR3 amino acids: CSASIPYEDSYNSPLHF. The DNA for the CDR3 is TGCAGTGCTAGTATCCCGTACGAGGACTCCTATAATTCACCCCTCCACTTT.

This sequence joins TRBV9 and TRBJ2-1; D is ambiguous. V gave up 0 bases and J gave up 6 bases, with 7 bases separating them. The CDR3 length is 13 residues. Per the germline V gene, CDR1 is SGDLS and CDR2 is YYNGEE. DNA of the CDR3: TGTGCCAGCAGCGTAGATTGGGCCAATGAGCAGTTCTTC. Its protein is CASSVDWANEQFF.

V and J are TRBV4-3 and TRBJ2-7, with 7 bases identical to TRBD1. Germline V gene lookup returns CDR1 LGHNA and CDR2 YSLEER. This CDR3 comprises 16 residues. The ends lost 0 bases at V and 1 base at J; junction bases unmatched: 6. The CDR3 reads CASSQDIGQESYEQYF. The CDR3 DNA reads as TGCGCCAGCAGCCAAGATATCGGACAGGAGTCCTACGAGCAGTACTTC.

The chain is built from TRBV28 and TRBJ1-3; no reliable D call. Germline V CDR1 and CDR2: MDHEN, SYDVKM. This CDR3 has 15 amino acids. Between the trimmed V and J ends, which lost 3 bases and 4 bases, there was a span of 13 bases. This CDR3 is CASSLAWALGNTIYF. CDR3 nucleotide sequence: TGTGCCAGCAGTTTGGCCTGGGCACTGGGAAACACCATATATTTT.

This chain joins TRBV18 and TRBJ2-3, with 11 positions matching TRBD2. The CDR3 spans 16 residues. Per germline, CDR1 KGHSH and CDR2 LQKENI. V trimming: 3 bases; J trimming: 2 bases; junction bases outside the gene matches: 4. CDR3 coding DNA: TGTGCCAGCTCACCGGGGACTAGCGGTTACACAGATACGCAGTATTTT. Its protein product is CASSPGTSGYTDTQYF.

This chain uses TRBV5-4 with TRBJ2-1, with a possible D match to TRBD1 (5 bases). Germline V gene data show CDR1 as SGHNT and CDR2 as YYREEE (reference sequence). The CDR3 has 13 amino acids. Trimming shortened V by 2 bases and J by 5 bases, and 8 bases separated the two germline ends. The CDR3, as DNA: TGTGCCAGCAGCTTACCAGGGAACAATGAGCAGTTCTTC. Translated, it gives CASSLPGNNEQFF.

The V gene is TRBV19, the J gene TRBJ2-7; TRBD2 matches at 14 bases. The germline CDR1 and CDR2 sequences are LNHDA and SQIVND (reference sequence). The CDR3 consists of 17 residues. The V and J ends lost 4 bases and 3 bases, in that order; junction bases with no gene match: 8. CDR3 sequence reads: CASSTGTSGSRGYEQYF. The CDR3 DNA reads TGTGCCAGTAGTACCGGGACTAGCGGGAGTCGAGGCTACGAGCAGTACTTC.

The CDR3 nucleotides are TGTGCCAGCAGTCCTTCTAGCGGATCCTACAATGAGCAGTTCTTC. Encoded protein: CASSPSSGSYNEQFF. The V call is TRBV6-5, the J call TRBJ2-1; 7 nucleotides agree with TRBD2. The CDR3 covers 15 residues. J was trimmed by 1 base and V by 5 bases; bases with no gene match: 5. CDR1 is MNHEY and CDR2 is SVGAGI in the germline V gene.

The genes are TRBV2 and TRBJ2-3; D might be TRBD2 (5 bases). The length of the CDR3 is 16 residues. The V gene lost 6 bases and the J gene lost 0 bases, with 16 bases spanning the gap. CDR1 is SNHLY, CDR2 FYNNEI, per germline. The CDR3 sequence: CASSPETTLSTDTQYF. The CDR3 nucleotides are TGTGCCAGCAGCCCAGAGACTACTCTTAGCACAGATACGCAGTATTTT.

CDR3 nucleotides: TGTGCCACCAGCCCTCGGGCTAGCGGGGGGTATTTGAATGAGCAGTTCTTC. Amino acids: CATSPRASGGYLNEQFF. This chain joins TRBV15 and TRBJ2-1; 11 bases are a match to TRBD2. The CDR3 covers 17 residues. Germline CDR1 is LNHNV and CDR2 is YYDKDF (reference sequence). V was pared by 5 bases and J by 7 bases, with 13 bases of the junction left unmatched.

CDR3 sequence (DNA): TGTGCCAGTAGTATAGGAAAGGGGATAAACACTGAAGCTTTCTTT. This codes for CASSIGKGINTEAFF. The chain uses TRBV19 and TRBJ1-1, with D tentatively TRBD1 (5 bases). The length of the CDR3 is 15 residues. Germline V gene data show CDR1 as LNHDA and CDR2 as SQIVND (reference sequence). Trimming left V 1 base short and J 2 bases short, with 11 bases between.

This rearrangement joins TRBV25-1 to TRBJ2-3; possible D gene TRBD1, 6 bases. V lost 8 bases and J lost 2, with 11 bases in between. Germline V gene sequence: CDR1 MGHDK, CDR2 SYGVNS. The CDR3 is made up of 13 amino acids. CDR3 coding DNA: TGTGCCAGCTGCGGACAGATCACAGATACGCAGTATTTT. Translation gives CASCGQITDTQYF.

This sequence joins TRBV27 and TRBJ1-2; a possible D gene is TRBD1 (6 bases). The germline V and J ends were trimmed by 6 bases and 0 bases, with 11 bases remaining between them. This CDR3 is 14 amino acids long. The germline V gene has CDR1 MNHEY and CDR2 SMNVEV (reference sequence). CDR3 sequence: CASRRTAANYGYTF. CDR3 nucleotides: TGTGCCAGCAGGAGGACAGCGGCTAACTATGGCTACACCTTC.

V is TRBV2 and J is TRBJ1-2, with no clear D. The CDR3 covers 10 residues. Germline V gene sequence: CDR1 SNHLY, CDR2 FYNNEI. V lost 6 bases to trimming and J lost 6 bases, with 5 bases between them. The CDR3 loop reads CASSYDGYTF. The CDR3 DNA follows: TGTGCCAGCAGCTACGATGGCTACACCTTC.

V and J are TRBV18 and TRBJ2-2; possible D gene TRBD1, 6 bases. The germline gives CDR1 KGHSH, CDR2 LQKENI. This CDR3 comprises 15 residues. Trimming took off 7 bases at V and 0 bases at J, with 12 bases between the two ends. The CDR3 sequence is CASFRGQPNTGELFF. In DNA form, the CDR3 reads TGTGCCAGCTTCCGGGGACAACCGAACACCGGGGAGCTGTTTTTT. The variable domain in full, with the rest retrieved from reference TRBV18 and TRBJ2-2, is NAGVMQNPRHLVRRRGQEARLRCSPMKGHSHVYWYRQLPEEGLKFMVYLQKENIIDESGMPKERFSAEFPKEGPSILRIQQVVRGDSAAYFCASFRGQPNTGELFFGEGSRLTVL.